Given below is one T cell receptor beta chain in context. Each of the TCR libraries took roughly 4,000 ng of total RNA. From the 5' RACE reads, TCRdb lists one entry per CDR3 protein and no DNA. The record lists 150,000 to 200,000 distinct CDR3 sequences, of which the ten most abundant hold about 2.7%. This record comes from a study of monozygotic twins with inflammatory bowel disease. CDR1 and CDR2 from the germline V gene are SGHTA and FQGTGA. CDR3 size: 13 residues. The sequenced material came from blood. V is TRBV7-3 and J is TRBJ1-6. This clonotype was sampled from a human donor with ulcerative colitis or Crohn's disease, or a healthy co-twin of an affected twin (not recorded which). The CDR3 region is CASSTSYNSPLHF. Complete variable domain (other parts from reference TRBV7-3 and TRBJ1-6): GAGVSQTPSNKVTEKGKYVELRCDPISGHTALYWYRQSLGQGPEFLIYFQGTGAADDSGLPNDRFFAVRPEGSVSTLKIQRTERGDSAVYLCASSTSYNSPLHFGNGTRLTVT.